These 24 T cell receptor beta chains were sequenced from one sample in a study of cytomegalovirus exposure and HLA in healthy donors. Primers included in the PCR were 60 Vbeta and 13 Jbeta primers. Only in-frame clones appear in the TCRdb table, and some are missing; sequencing was by immunoSEQ multiplex PCR. The table records about 130,000 clones, 82% of them present only once. Sequenced sample: PBMCs. These receptors came from a boy aged 5-17 years in good health and CMV-seronegative.

This clone showed up just a few times. The rearrangement uses TRBV6-1 and TRBJ1-4, with 7 nucleotides matching TRBD1. This CDR3 region has 12 residues. CDR1 and CDR2 (germline): MNHNS, SASEGT. V shed 8 bases and J 5 bases; nucleotides not matched to a gene: 2. CDR3 in amino acids: CASLDRNEKLFF. Here the CDR3 DNA reads TGTGCCAGCCTGGACAGGAATGAAAAACTGTTTTTT.

V usage is TRBV7-9 and J usage is TRBJ1-1, with a weak D call TRBD1 (5 bases). V gave up 4 bases and J gave up 1 base, with 10 bases separating them. The CDR3 is 14 amino acids. Germline lookup yields CDR1 SEHNR and CDR2 FQNEAQ (reference sequence). The CDR3 sequence is CASSWGLENTEAFF. CDR3 in DNA: TGTGCCAGCAGCTGGGGACTGGAGAACACTGAAGCTTTCTTT.

The chain joins TRBV4-2 to TRBJ2-7; the match to TRBD2 covers 9 bases. This CDR3 spans 16 amino acids. Germline V CDR1 and CDR2: LGHNA, YNFKEQ. V was clipped by 0 bases and J by 3 bases; unmatched bases: 6. The CDR3 DNA sequence: TGTGCCAGCAGCCAAGAGAGGGCTAGCGGGAACTACGAGCAGTACTTC. It yields the protein CASSQERASGNYEQYF.

The chain employs TRBV30 and TRBJ2-7; tentative D call: TRBD1 (5 bases). CDR1 is GTSNPN, CDR2 SVGIG, per germline (reference sequence). This CDR3 contains 14 residues. Trimming left V 4 bases short and J 4 bases short, with 17 bases between. The CDR3 bases are TGTGCCTGGAAGGGGTCGGCGAAGGGATACGAGCAGTACTTC. Protein sequence: CAWKGSAKGYEQYF.

This chain joins TRBV18 and TRBJ1-5; D is unclear. Between the trimmed V and J ends, which lost 3 bases and 7 bases, there was a span of 10 bases. The CDR3 totals 13 residues. Per the germline V gene, CDR1 is KGHSH and CDR2 is LQKENI. CDR3 DNA sequence: TGTGCCAGCTCACCGGGCGGGGAGCAGCCCCAGCATTTT. This gives the protein CASSPGGEQPQHF.

The chain joins TRBV30 to TRBJ2-7; a weak D match, TRBD2 (6 bases). Deletions cut 5 bases from V and 5 bases from J, with 13 bases between. The germline V gene has CDR1 GTSNPN and CDR2 SVGIG (reference sequence). The CDR3 length is 12 residues. The CDR3 region is CAWARGVDEQYF. For the CDR3, the DNA is TGTGCCTGGGCGCGGGGTGTCGACGAGCAGTACTTC.

The chain is built from TRBV6-5 and TRBJ2-1, with D maybe TRBD1 (6 bases). The CDR3 extends over 14 amino acids. The germline V gene encodes CDR1 MNHEY and CDR2 SVGAGI. V dropped 3 bases and J dropped 7 bases, with 13 bases sitting between them. The CDR3 sequence is CASSYVGAQNEQFF. For the CDR3, the DNA is TGTGCCAGCAGTTATGTGGGGGCCCAAAATGAGCAGTTCTTC.

This rearrangement joins TRBV2 to TRBJ2-5; 8 bases match TRBD1. This CDR3 is built from 14 residues. The V gene end was trimmed by 4 bases and the J gene end by 7 bases; junction bases not matched to a gene: 8. CDR1 SNHLY and CDR2 FYNNEI come from the germline V gene. DNA of the CDR3: TGTGCCAGCAGTGGACAGGGGTCCGTATGGACCCAGTACTTC. It encodes CASSGQGSVWTQYF.

This chain joins TRBV30 and TRBJ2-5; weak D call: TRBD1 (6 bases). The end of the DNA aligns better with TRBJ2-7, so the J call may be wrong. Germline V gene sequence: CDR1 GTSNPN, CDR2 SVGIG (reference sequence). The CDR3 consists of 13 residues. Here the CDR3 reads CAWSMGARYEQYF. DNA of the CDR3: TGTGCCTGGAGTATGGGGGCTAGGTACGAGCAGTACTTC.

The gene calls are TRBV4-1 and TRBJ2-5; 7 bases match TRBD1. The CDR3 runs 15 residues. With V trimmed by 1 base and J by 4 bases, 6 bases remained unmatched. Germline V lookup: CDR1 MGHRA, CDR2 YSYEKL. Here the CDR3 reads CASSQVTQGVETQYF. The CDR3 DNA reads as TGCGCCAGCAGCCAAGTTACTCAGGGGGTAGAGACCCAGTACTTC.

The V call is TRBV2, the J call TRBJ2-3; 7 bases map to TRBD1. Germline V gives CDR1 SNHLY, CDR2 FYNNEI. Trimming took 5 bases from V and 2 from J; bases not matched to a gene: 10. The CDR3 is 16 amino acids. In DNA form, the CDR3 reads TGTGCCAGCAGTACCCCCGGGACAGAAATCACAGATACGCAGTATTTT. It translates to CASSTPGTEITDTQYF.

This rearrangement joins TRBV7-3 to TRBJ1-1; 9 nucleotides align to TRBD1. The CDR3 has 16 residues. Germline-derived CDR1 and CDR2 are SGHTA and FQGTGA. Trimming cost V 5 bases and J 2 bases; bases outside gene matches: 9. This chain's CDR3 is CASSLRDRAANTEAFF. CDR3 coding DNA: TGTGCCAGCAGCCTCCGGGACAGGGCGGCCAACACTGAAGCTTTCTTT. The full variable domain, in which reference TRBV7-3 and TRBJ1-1 provide the parts outside the CDR3, is GAGVSQTPSNKVTEKGKYVELRCDPISGHTALYWYRQSLGQGPEFLIYFQGTGAADDSGLPNDRFFAVRPEGSVSTLKIQRTERGDSAVYLCASSLRDRAANTEAFFGQGTRLTVV.

The chain recombines TRBV9 with TRBJ1-5; D might be TRBD1 (5 bases). V lost 2 bases and J lost 0, with 9 bases in between. The CDR3 has 15 residues. Germline V gives CDR1 SGDLS, CDR2 YYNGEE. CDR3 bases: TGTGCCAGCAGCGTTTTAGGGGATAGCAATCAGCCCCAGCATTTT. Translation gives CASSVLGDSNQPQHF. Full variable domain (remainder filled in from reference TRBV9 and TRBJ1-5): DSGVTQTPKHLITATGQRVTLRCSPRSGDLSVYWYQQSLDQGLQFLIQYYNGEERAKGNILERFSAQQFPDLHSELNLSSLELGDSALYFCASSVLGDSNQPQHFGDGTRLSIL.

This clone came up once. CDR3 protein: CASSLGLAGNDGEQFF. DNA for the CDR3: TGTGCCAGCAGTTTAGGGCTAGCGGGAAATGATGGTGAGCAGTTCTTC. The V and J genes are TRBV27 and TRBJ2-1; TRBD2 matches at 9 bases. This CDR3 spans 16 amino acids. After removal of 2 bases from V and 9 bases from J, the junction contained 11 bases not matched to a gene. The germline V gene has CDR1 MNHEY and CDR2 SMNVEV (reference sequence).

The chain has TRBV6-6 and TRBJ2-2; weak D call: TRBD1 (6 bases). V shed 5 bases and J shed 1 base, with 8 bases lying between them. The CDR3 contains 14 residues. Looked up from germline, CDR1 is MNHNY and CDR2 is SVGAGI (reference sequence). CDR3 sequence: CASSPTGNTGELFF. CDR3 nucleotide sequence: TGTGCCAGCAGTCCGACAGGGAACACCGGGGAGCTGTTTTTT.

The count of this clone is one. V gene TRBV5-1 combines with J gene TRBJ1-1; 9 positions agree with TRBD1. Germline V gives CDR1 SGHRS, CDR2 YFSETQ. The V gene end was trimmed by 4 bases and the J gene end by 6 bases; junction bases not matched to a gene: 7. The CDR3 contains 14 residues. CDR3 loop: CASSPRTGEAEAFF. Written as DNA, the CDR3 is TGCGCCAGCAGCCCGCGGACAGGGGAAGCTGAAGCTTTCTTT.

The rearrangement joins TRBV30 to TRBJ1-2; a possible D gene is TRBD1 (5 bases). V gave up 4 bases and J gave up 2 bases, with 11 bases separating them. In germline, CDR1 is GTSNPN, CDR2 SVGIG (reference sequence). The CDR3 covers 13 residues. CDR3 protein: CAWNTGPNYGYTF. In nucleotides, the CDR3 is TGTGCCTGGAACACAGGTCCAAACTATGGCTACACCTTC.

The chain recombines TRBV27 with TRBJ2-2, with 7 positions matching TRBD2. CDR1 and CDR2 from the germline V gene are MNHEY and SMNVEV (reference sequence). The CDR3 runs to 14 residues. With 5 bases clipped from V and 9 bases from J, the junction kept 9 bases outside the gene matches. In DNA form, the CDR3 reads TGTGCCAGCAGTACCCGACTAGCCCCCAGGGAGCTGTTTTTT. Amino acid sequence: CASSTRLAPRELFF.

Here the CDR3 DNA reads TGTGCCAGCAGCTTAGCAGGAGTGAACACTGAAGCTTTCTTT. It is translated as CASSLAGVNTEAFF. The chain combines TRBV7-9 with TRBJ1-1; D remains unclear. This CDR3 has 14 amino acids. Germline values: CDR1 SEHNR, CDR2 FQNEAQ (reference sequence). V was clipped by 0 bases and J by 0 bases, with 5 bases between them.

The chain combines TRBV2 with TRBJ1-2; D is unclear. Germline values: CDR1 SNHLY, CDR2 FYNNEI. The CDR3 is made up of 12 amino acids. Here the CDR3 DNA reads TGTGCTAGGCAGCAGGATAACTATGGCTACACCTTC. Protein product: CARQQDNYGYTF.

The gene calls are TRBV4-1 and TRBJ1-1; the D gene is possibly TRBD1 (5 bases). This CDR3 comprises 16 residues. V lost 0 bases and J lost 4, with 15 bases in between. In germline, CDR1 is MGHRA, CDR2 YSYEKL. Written as DNA, the CDR3 is TGCGCCAGCAGCCAAGATCCAGGGACTTATGGCACTGAAGCTTTCTTT. This codes for CASSQDPGTYGTEAFF.

This chain connects TRBV5-4 to TRBJ2-3; D call uncertain. Trimming left V 3 bases short and J 6 bases short, with 8 bases between. The CDR3 spans 12 residues. Looked up from germline, CDR1 is SGHNT and CDR2 is YYREEE (reference sequence). CDR3: CASSSSWDTQYF. The CDR3 bases are TGTGCCAGCAGCTCGAGTTGGGATACGCAGTATTTT.

The chain couples TRBV14 to TRBJ2-3, with 9 bases aligning to TRBD2. Germline CDR1 is SGHDN and CDR2 is FVKESK. The CDR3 runs 17 residues. V lost 3 bases and J lost 1; bases outside the gene matches: 8. CDR3 bases: TGTGCCAGCAGCCATGGCGGGAGGGTGGTCGGCACAGATACGCAGTATTTT. Amino acids: CASSHGGRVVGTDTQYF.

This rearrangement joins TRBV9 to TRBJ1-1; 7 nucleotides line up with TRBD1. CDR1 is SGDLS, CDR2 YYNGEE, per germline. The V and J ends lost 7 bases and 2 bases, in that order; junction bases with no gene match: 5. The CDR3 has 13 residues. The CDR3 is CASADRSNTEAFF. As DNA, the CDR3 is TGTGCCAGCGCGGACAGGTCTAACACTGAAGCTTTCTTT.